The clone carrying this T cell receptor beta chain was detected ten times or more. V was trimmed by 10 bases and J by 3 bases, leaving 22 bases between them. The CDR3 loop spans 15 amino acids. Germline lookup yields CDR1 WSHSY and CDR2 SAAADI. The data stem from a study of early T cells in non-severe SARS-CoV-2 infection. Individually, cDNA molecules had unique molecular identifiers attached to them. TCRdb recomputed calls from the 5' RACE reads with MiXCR, one row per CDR3 protein. The data show more than 65,000 distinct CDR3 sequences, approximately 12% seen once. This TCR was sampled from an adult who was a healthcare worker with PCR-confirmed SARS-CoV-2 infection or an uninfected control (not recorded which). The source material was whole blood. The V call is TRBV10-2, the J call TRBJ2-7; TRBD1 might be the D (6 bases). CDR3 coding DNA: TGCGCCACCACTCCAGGGGACCGACGGAGCTACGAGCAGTACTTC. Its translation is CATTPGDRRSYEQYF.